These T cell receptor beta chains were read from a single sample in a study of T cells in Graves' hyperthyroidism and ophthalmopathy. TCRdb analysed the multiplex PCR reads with MiXCR anew, one entry per CDR3 protein. The sample lists under 750,000 distinct CDR3 sequences, 15% to 20% occurring once. Material for sequencing was blood. These receptors came from a woman between 50 and 59 years old with Graves' hyperthyroidism that later progressed to Graves' ophthalmopathy. Both conserved end residues are part of each CDR3. Fields, in order: clone size, J gene, D gene, V gene, CDR3 protein, CDR3 DNA. A D gene is named only where the DNA matches it firmly. Clone size is shown for a subset of rows, as once, few, many or a class of expanded clone.

>.|TRBJ1-2|.|TRBV20-1
CSAIREGDYGYTF
TGCAGTGCTATAAGGGAGGGGGACTATGGCTACACCTTC
>.|TRBJ2-6|.|TRBV2
CASRRLDSGANVLTF
TGTGCCAGCAGAAGACTGGACTCTGGGGCCAACGTCCTGACTTTC
>.|TRBJ1-5|TRBD1|TRBV28
CASRQGINNQPQHF
TGTGCCAGCCGACAGGGCATAAACAATCAGCCCCAGCATTTT
>many|TRBJ2-1|TRBD2|TRBV11-2
CASSRWGGTSSSSYNEQFF
TGTGCCAGCAGCCGGTGGGGCGGGACTAGTTCTAGCTCCTACAATGAGCAGTTCTTC
>many|TRBJ2-7|.|TRBV20-1
CSARVTSGIVHEQYF
TGCAGTGCTAGAGTTACCTCGGGTATAGTCCACGAGCAGTACTTC
>.|TRBJ1-2|.|TRBV2
CASSQQGLGYGYTF
TGTGCCAGCAGCCAACAGGGACTTGGCTATGGCTACACCTTC
>many|TRBJ1-4|.|TRBV7-2
CASSRAALEKLFF
TGTGCCAGCAGCCGGGCGGCTCTGGAAAAACTGTTTTTT
>.|TRBJ2-3|TRBD2|TRBV3-1
CASSRLAGGAGTDTQYF
TGTGCCAGCAGCCGGCTAGCGGGAGGGGCCGGAACAGATACGCAGTATTTT
>many|TRBJ2-7|TRBD2|TRBV20-1
CSAALSGSPYEQYF
TGCAGTGCCGCCCTCAGCGGGAGTCCCTACGAGCAGTACTTC
>many|TRBJ1-2|TRBD1|TRBV6-5
CASSYRGDRGVRGYTF
TGTGCCAGCAGTTACCGGGGGGACAGGGGGGTTCGCGGCTACACCTTC
>many|TRBJ2-3|.|TRBV3-1
CASSPRGTDTQYF
TGTGCCAGCAGCCCTCGGGGCACAGATACGCAGTATTTT
>many|TRBJ1-2|TRBD1|TRBV10-1
CASSEGTGDGYTF
TGCGCCAGCAGTGAGGGGACAGGGGATGGCTACACCTTC
>.|TRBJ1-2|.|TRBV6-5
CASSYSTGANYGYTF
TGTGCCAGCAGTTACTCGACGGGAGCTAACTATGGCTACACCTTC
>many|TRBJ2-5|.|TRBV2
CASSEQGLEETQYF
TGTGCCAGCAGTGAACAGGGTTTAGAAGAGACCCAGTACTTC
>few|TRBJ1-3|TRBD1|TRBV3-1
CASSPGTEGNTIYF
TGTGCCAGCAGCCCCGGGACAGAAGGAAACACCATATATTTT
>.|TRBJ2-7|.|TRBV7-7
CASSLDLMSSYEQYF
TGTGCTAGCAGCTTAGACTTGATGAGCTCCTACGAGCAGTACTTC
>many|TRBJ2-5|.|TRBV2
CASSEGTIPIQAETQYF
TGTGCCAGCAGTGAGGGCACCATTCCCATCCAAGCGGAGACCCAGTACTTC
>many|TRBJ2-3|TRBD2|TRBV20-1
CSAITPVGSGGTDTQYF
TGCAGTGCTATTACCCCAGTCGGGAGCGGGGGCACAGATACGCAGTATTTT